This T cell receptor beta chain was obtained from a study of T cell repertoires in cytomegalovirus infection. Each CDR3 protein gets one entry after TCRdb re-called the reads with MiXCR. The sample yields 65,000 to 90,000 distinct CDR3 sequences, roughly 3.6% seen once. Between the trimmed V and J ends, which lost 5 bases and 5 bases, there was a span of 9 bases. The germline gives CDR1 SGHTA, CDR2 FQGNSA. The CDR3 length is 13 residues. In this sample, this clonotype turned up many times. Its antigen is currently unknown. Overall study findings and caveats: Clonotypes of TCR beta that were HLA-C-restricted and CMV-specific dominated the ex vivo response.

V gene TRBV7-2 combines with J gene TRBJ1-4; a weak D match, TRBD1 (5 bases). The clonotype was recovered from a human donor in good health (CMV status not recorded). Some clones in this sample may be carry-over from other donors' samples. Material for sequencing was PBMCs. The CDR3 reads CASSRQQNEKLFF. For the CDR3, the DNA is TGTGCCAGCAGCCGACAGCAGAATGAAAAACTGTTTTTT.